This is a list of T cell receptor beta chains from one sample in a study of cytomegalovirus exposure and HLA in healthy donors. Assay used: immunoSEQ multiplex PCR; TCRdb lists only in-frame clones, some missing. This table holds some 130,000 clones, about 85% found once. Sequencing used PBMCs. Receptors were obtained from a woman in her 30s in good health and CMV-seropositive. The CDR3 runs from the conserved cysteine through the conserved F or W. A D gene is named only where the DNA matches it firmly. Expanded clones get a size class; other rows say once, few or many, or leave the size out.

d_gene,v_gene,abundance,j_gene,CDR3nt,CDR3aa
TRBD1,TRBV2,NA,TRBJ1-5,TGTGCCAGCAGTGAAACAGGGGGCAATCAGCCCCAGCATTTT,CASSETGGNQPQHF
NA,TRBV12-5,NA,TRBJ1-1,TGTGCTAGGACGGCGGACACTGAAGCTTTCTTT,CARTADTEAFF
TRBD1,TRBV7-3,few,TRBJ2-2,TGTGCCAGCAGCCTCGGACAGGGCGGTAACACCGGGGAGCTGTTTTTT,CASSLGQGGNTGELFF
NA,TRBV2,once,TRBJ1-5,TGTGCCAGCACCGGCCAGGGGAGCAATCAGCCCCAGCATTTT,CASTGQGSNQPQHF
NA,TRBV5-6,NA,TRBJ1-1,TGTGCCAGCAGCCGCCCCGGTGGAGGGACTGAAGCTTTCTTT,CASSRPGGGTEAFF
NA,TRBV28,NA,TRBJ2-3,TGTGCCAGCAGTTTGGGAGCCGCTCCAGATACGCAGTATTTT,CASSLGAAPDTQYF
TRBD1,TRBV7-9,NA,TRBJ2-2,TGTGCCAGCACCATACAGGGGTCGAACACCGGGGAGCTGCTTTTT,CASTIQGSNTGELLF
TRBD2,TRBV5-1,NA,TRBJ2-3,TGCGCCAGCAGCTTGTGGGCCGGGACTAGCGCAGATACGCAGTATTTT,CASSLWAGTSADTQYF
NA,TRBV11-2,NA,TRBJ2-1,TGTGCCAGCAGCTTAGGGCAGGTTAACAACAATGAGCAGTTCTTC,CASSLGQVNNNEQFF
NA,TRBV2,NA,TRBJ1-2,TGTGCCAGCAGTGAGTCAGTCCCGGGGGGCTACACCTTC,CASSESVPGGYTF